Listed below are T cell receptor beta chains from one sample, sequenced in a study of T-cell reconstitution after alpha-beta-depleted transplantation in children. TCRdb independently ran MiXCR on the PCR reads; one entry per CDR3 protein. The sample holds 250,000 to 350,000 distinct CDR3 sequences, around 25% seen once. The specimen was PBMCs, mostly from graft donor cells, collected 180 days after TCRalphabeta/CD19-depleted stem cell transplant. These receptors were collected from a male patient younger than 18 who had a stem cell transplant for acute lymphoblastic leukemia, so the T cells may come from the graft donor. Both conserved end residues are part of each CDR3. Each record gives: J gene, D gene, clone size, V gene, CDR3 protein, CDR3 DNA. The D gene is left open where the match is weak. Clone size, where shown, is once, few, many, or a class for clones that have expanded.

TRBJ2-7,-,few,TRBV20-1,CSARDRTDASYEQYF,TGCAGTGCTAGAGATCGGACTGATGCCTCCTACGAGCAGTACTTC
TRBJ2-7,-,few,TRBV7-2,CASSFVWYEQYF,TGTGCCAGCAGCTTTGTCTGGTACGAGCAGTACTTC
TRBJ2-2,-,-,TRBV4-1,CASSQVDSPNTGELFF,TGCGCCAGCAGCCAAGTCGACAGCCCGAACACCGGGGAGCTGTTTTTT
TRBJ2-7,-,-,TRBV11-2,CASSSLQVFYEQYF,TGTGCCAGCAGCTCCCTACAGGTATTCTACGAGCAGTACTTC
TRBJ2-1,-,few,TRBV24-1,CATSDFSGNEQFF,TGTGCCACCAGTGATTTTTCGGGGAATGAGCAGTTCTTC
TRBJ1-1,-,few,TRBV7-9,CASSRDFEAFF,TGTGCCAGCAGCCGGGATTTTGAAGCTTTCTTT
TRBJ1-2,-,few,TRBV9,CASSVDWGNYGYTF,TGTGCCAGCAGCGTAGATTGGGGAAACTATGGCTACACCTTC
TRBJ1-2,TRBD1,-,TRBV5-4,CASGWGDRKYGYTF,TGTGCCAGCGGCTGGGGGGACAGGAAGTATGGCTACACCTTC
TRBJ2-7,TRBD2,-,TRBV6-1,CASRSSGSAGEQYF,TGTGCCAGCAGGAGTAGCGGGAGCGCGGGGGAGCAGTACTTC
TRBJ1-1,TRBD1,-,TRBV12-3/TRBV12-4,CASSTLRDRGREAFF,TGTGCCAGCAGTACTCTCCGGGACAGGGGGCGAGAAGCTTTCTTT
TRBJ2-1,TRBD2,-,TRBV7-3,CASSLSLAGGIPYNEQFF,TGTGCCAGCAGCTTAAGCTTGGCGGGAGGGATTCCCTACAATGAGCAGTTCTTC
TRBJ2-3,TRBD2,few,TRBV10-3,CAISEGGVPDTQYF,TGTGCCATCAGTGAGGGGGGGGTCCCAGATACGCAGTATTTT
TRBJ2-3,TRBD2,few,TRBV7-9,CASSLAFSGRDTDTQYF,TGTGCCAGCAGCTTGGCGTTTAGCGGGAGGGACACAGATACGCAGTATTTT
TRBJ2-5,-,-,TRBV7-7,CASSFTGMETQYF,TGTGCCAGCAGCTTTACCGGGATGGAGACCCAGTACTTC
TRBJ2-7,-,once,TRBV10-1,CASSEHRAQPYEQYF,TGCGCCAGCAGTGAGCACAGGGCTCAACCCTACGAGCAGTACTTC
TRBJ1-1,TRBD1,few,TRBV9,CASSVGRGWTEAFF,TGTGCCAGCAGCGTAGGCAGGGGGTGGACTGAAGCTTTCTTT
TRBJ2-1,-,many,TRBV4-1,CASSQVRVSRDNEQFF,TGCGCCAGCAGCCAAGTCAGGGTGAGTCGGGACAATGAGCAGTTCTTC
TRBJ2-1,-,-,TRBV5-5,CASSRVQVSSYNEQFF,TGTGCCAGCAGCAGGGTACAGGTCAGCTCCTACAATGAGCAGTTCTTC
TRBJ2-7,-,-,TRBV20-1,CSARDGLGSLDEQYF,TGCAGTGCTAGAGATGGGTTGGGTAGTCTCGACGAGCAGTACTTC
TRBJ2-6,-,few,TRBV12-3/TRBV12-4,CASSLLGASLKSGANVLTF,TGTGCCAGCAGTTTATTGGGGGCCTCGCTAAAATCTGGGGCCAACGTCCTGACTTTC
TRBJ1-3,-,-,TRBV7-9,CASSLVGPSRVYF,TGTGCCAGCAGCTTAGTCGGACCCTCTCGGGTATATTTT
TRBJ2-7,TRBD2,-,TRBV12-3/TRBV12-4,CASSSIFPTSGTSSSYEQYF,TGTGCCAGCAGTTCCATCTTTCCAACTAGCGGGACATCGAGCTCCTACGAGCAGTACTTC
TRBJ2-3,-,few,TRBV7-6,CASSLGLDTQYF,TGTGCCAGCAGCTTAGGTCTAGATACGCAGTATTTT
TRBJ2-2,-,-,TRBV24-1,CATSEAGDAGELFF,TGTGCCACCAGTGAGGCAGGGGATGCCGGGGAGCTGTTTTTT
TRBJ2-1,TRBD2,few,TRBV7-3,CASSAISSGRVGDEQFF,TGTGCCAGCAGCGCCATCTCTAGCGGGAGGGTAGGGGATGAGCAGTTCTTC
TRBJ2-1,TRBD1,few,TRBV5-1,CASSFPGDRVRNEQFF,TGCGCCAGCAGCTTTCCCGGGGACAGGGTCCGAAATGAGCAGTTCTTC
TRBJ1-5,-,-,TRBV27,CASSPREVLNQPQHF,TGTGCCAGCAGTCCCAGGGAAGTGCTCAATCAGCCCCAGCATTTT
TRBJ2-1,TRBD1,few,TRBV13,CASSLEQGNEQFF,TGTGCCAGCAGCTTAGAACAGGGGAATGAGCAGTTCTTC
TRBJ1-3,-,few,TRBV20-1,CSATRGNFGNTIYF,TGCAGTGCTACGAGGGGGAACTTCGGAAACACCATATATTTT
TRBJ2-1,-,-,TRBV29-1,CSGCRDFPYEQFF,TGCAGCGGATGCCGGGACTTCCCCTATGAGCAGTTCTTC
TRBJ2-7,-,-,TRBV20-1,CSAPTDRKGTYEQYF,TGCAGTGCGCCGACCGACAGGAAGGGGACCTACGAGCAGTACTTC